Listed below are T cell receptor beta chains from one sample, sequenced in a study of human T cells and chemical hapten exposure. One entry per CDR3 protein, called by TCRdb with MiXCR from the RACE reads. The data hold 180,000 or so distinct CDR3 sequences, with about 14% observed a single time. The sample here was whole blood, taken in connection with sensitization to the hapten diphenylcyclopropenone (DPC). The origin of the receptors is a woman aged 25-40 years with alopecia areata. Some clones in this sample may be carry-over from other donors' samples. Each CDR3 is given with its conserved first and last residue. A D gene is named only where the DNA matches it firmly. Where a row states a size, it is once, few, many or the class of an expanded clone; other rows omit it.

TGTGCCAGCACCATGGGGTTACAAGAGACCCAGTACTTC,CASTMGLQETQYF,NA,TRBJ2-5,13,TRBV7-9,NA
TGTGCCAGCAGCCCAGACTACCAAGAGACCCAGTACTTC,CASSPDYQETQYF,NA,TRBJ2-5,13,TRBV12-3/TRBV12-4,NA
TGTGCCAGCAGCCACCGGGACGGCGGTAAAGAGAGTGAAGCTTTCTTT,CASSHRDGGKESEAFF,NA,TRBJ1-1,16,TRBV12-3/TRBV12-4,few
TGCAGTGCCCCTCCCCGGCAGGGTAGTTCACCCCTCCACTTT,CSAPPRQGSSPLHF,NA,TRBJ1-6,14,TRBV20-1,NA
TGTGCCAGCAGCTCGTCTAGCGGGGGGAGCAATGAGCAGTTCTTC,CASSSSSGGSNEQFF,TRBD2,TRBJ2-1,15,TRBV11-2,many
TGTGCCAGCAGACAATGGTCCCCCTATAATTCACCCCTCCACTTT,CASRQWSPYNSPLHF,NA,TRBJ1-6,15,TRBV3-1,many
TGTGCCTGGAAGATAGGGGCACCCCTCCACTTT,CAWKIGAPLHF,NA,TRBJ1-6,11,TRBV30,NA
TGTGCCAGCAGAGGACTAGCGGGAGTACGGGAGCAGTACTTC,CASRGLAGVREQYF,TRBD2,TRBJ2-7,14,TRBV2,NA
TGTGCCAGCAGGACACCGGGACAGGGCAATGACTACACCTTC,CASRTPGQGNDYTF,TRBD1,TRBJ1-2,14,TRBV28,NA
TGCGCCAGCAGCTTGGCCCGGGGGCCATACGAGCAGTACTTC,CASSLARGPYEQYF,NA,TRBJ2-7,14,TRBV5-1,NA
TGTGCCAGCAGTTTCCACACACAAGGGGGCTACACCTTC,CASSFHTQGGYTF,NA,TRBJ1-2,13,TRBV12-3/TRBV12-4,NA
TGTGCCAGCACGGTCCGGGGGACCCAAGAGACCCAGTACTTC,CASTVRGTQETQYF,NA,TRBJ2-5,14,TRBV12-3/TRBV12-4,NA
TGTGCCAGCAGTTACGAACACAGCATTAATTCACCCCTCCACTTT,CASSYEHSINSPLHF,NA,TRBJ1-6,15,TRBV27,few
TGCAGTGCTAGTCAGTTAGCCAAAAACATTCAGTACTTC,CSASQLAKNIQYF,NA,TRBJ2-4,13,TRBV20-1,many
TGTGCCACCAGTGATCCGGGACAGGGCGAGGAAAAACTGTTTTTT,CATSDPGQGEEKLFF,TRBD1,TRBJ1-4,15,TRBV24-1,many
TGTGCCAGCAGATCACTGGGTCTAGCGGGAGGTGGGCAAGAGACCCAGTACTTC,CASRSLGLAGGGQETQYF,TRBD2,TRBJ2-5,18,TRBV7-9,few
TGTGCCAGCGTCGAGGATAATTCACCCCTCCACTTT,CASVEDNSPLHF,NA,TRBJ1-6,12,TRBV6-1,few
TGTGCCAGCAGCAGGGTAGGGGGCCACGAGCAGTACTTC,CASSRVGGHEQYF,NA,TRBJ2-7,13,TRBV21-1,NA
TGCAGCGTTGCTAGGACGGGGAACTATGGCTACACCTTC,CSVARTGNYGYTF,NA,TRBJ1-2,13,TRBV29-1,NA
TGCAGTGCTCCGCCCCCGCCTTGGGACAGGGCCATGAACACTGAAGCTTTCTTT,CSAPPPPWDRAMNTEAFF,TRBD1,TRBJ1-1,18,TRBV20-1,NA
TGCAGCGTTGTCGGGACTAGTAAGTCGTACGAGCAGTACTTC,CSVVGTSKSYEQYF,TRBD2,TRBJ2-7,14,TRBV29-1,few
TGTGCCAGCAGTTCCCAAGCGACAGGGGTTCCTGAAGCTTTCTTT,CASSSQATGVPEAFF,TRBD1,TRBJ1-1,15,TRBV6-5,many
TGTGCCAGCAGCGTCGACACAGGGGGTCTTGTGAAGAATGAGCAGTTCTTC,CASSVDTGGLVKNEQFF,TRBD1,TRBJ2-1,17,TRBV9,few
TGTGCCAGCAGCCAAGATGCGCCAGAACCAGATACGCAGTATTTT,CASSQDAPEPDTQYF,NA,TRBJ2-3,15,TRBV3-1,few
TGTGCCAGCAGACCCGACGGAAACACTGAAGCTTTCTTT,CASRPDGNTEAFF,NA,TRBJ1-1,13,TRBV7-9,NA
TGTGCCAGCAGTTTGACCGGGGGTAACAATCAGCCCCAGCATTTT,CASSLTGGNNQPQHF,NA,TRBJ1-5,15,TRBV27,NA
TGTGCCAGCAGCTTACAAGGGAGTCTTAACTATGGCTACACCTTC,CASSLQGSLNYGYTF,NA,TRBJ1-2,15,TRBV7-2,NA
TGTGCCAGCAGCCAAGATAGGGAGGGAACCTCCTACGAGCAGTACTTC,CASSQDREGTSYEQYF,NA,TRBJ2-7,16,TRBV3-2,few
TGTGCCAGCAGCGCAAACAGGGCTTCTAGCACAGATACGCAGTATTTT,CASSANRASSTDTQYF,NA,TRBJ2-3,16,TRBV7-2,few
TGTGCCAGCAGAGACAGGGGGAAGGAGCAGTATTTT,CASRDRGKEQYF,TRBD1,TRBJ2-3,12,TRBV7-8,NA
TGCGCCAGCAGCTTGGGTGATCCCAATCAGCCCCAGCATTTT,CASSLGDPNQPQHF,NA,TRBJ1-5,14,TRBV5-1,few
TGCAGTGCTAGGTCCAGGACTAGCGGGATCCCCGAGCGAACAGATACGCAGTATTTT,CSARSRTSGIPERTDTQYF,TRBD2,TRBJ2-3,19,TRBV20-1,NA
TGTGCCATACAAGGACGGGAACTTAACAATGAGCAGTTCTTC,CAIQGRELNNEQFF,NA,TRBJ2-1,14,TRBV10-3,NA
TGTGCCAGCAGTTCCGGAACCATCACGAGGGAGACCCAGTACTTC,CASSSGTITRETQYF,NA,TRBJ2-5,15,TRBV28,NA
TGTGCCAGCTCACCCCGGGACCGTCCCCGGGGGGACACTGAAGCTTTCTTT,CASSPRDRPRGDTEAFF,NA,TRBJ1-1,17,TRBV18,few
TGTGCCAGCAGTACAGGGGCCGAGCAGTACTTC,CASSTGAEQYF,TRBD1,TRBJ2-7,11,TRBV7-2,few
TGTGCCAGCATTTCAGGCTATGGCTACACCTTC,CASISGYGYTF,NA,TRBJ1-2,11,TRBV28,NA
TGTGCCAGCTCCTGGGGGGCCAGGAATTCACCCCTCCACTTT,CASSWGARNSPLHF,NA,TRBJ1-6,14,TRBV27,many
TGTGCCAGCAGTACCCTGACAGGGAAAAGCAATCAGCCCCAGCATTTT,CASSTLTGKSNQPQHF,TRBD1,TRBJ1-5,16,TRBV12-3/TRBV12-4,many
TGTGCTAGTGGGTTGGCGGATACGGGGCCCCAGCATTTT,CASGLADTGPQHF,NA,TRBJ1-5,13,TRBV12-5,few